These 31 T cell receptor beta chains came from one sample sequenced in a study of human versus mouse CDR3 diversity and MHC coevolution. Repertoires were generated with immunoSEQ multiplex PCR, while TCRdb's copy carries only in-frame clones and drops some. The repertoire holds about 81,000 clones, 93% seen once, with roughly 1.3% in the top ten. Source material: naive CD4+ T cells from blood. Noted subset: CD45RO-negative CD62L-positive naive CD4 T cells. Source of these receptors: a person aged 30 to 70 in good health.

The chain couples TRBV7-9 to TRBJ2-4, with 7 bases lining up with TRBD1. The V and J ends lost 5 bases and 7 bases, in that order; junction bases with no gene match: 11. This CDR3 comprises 15 residues. In germline, CDR1 is SEHNR, CDR2 FQNEAQ (reference sequence). In DNA, the CDR3 is TGTGCCAGCAGCCACCCCCAGGGGGATGGGAACATTCAGTACTTC. Protein product: CASSHPQGDGNIQYF.

The V call is TRBV12-5, the J call TRBJ1-5; 7 bases are a match to TRBD1. Unmatched junction bases numbered 10, after V lost 3 bases and J lost 5 bases. The V gene's germline CDR1 is LGHNT and CDR2 FRNRAP. CDR3 length: 16 amino acids. CDR3 nucleotide sequence: TGTGCTAGTGGTTTTTACCCGGGACAGAGCGATCAGCCCCAGCATTTT. Translation gives CASGFYPGQSDQPQHF.

The V gene is TRBV10-3, the J gene TRBJ2-5; tentative D call: TRBD1 (5 bases). Between the trimmed V and J ends, which lost 10 bases and 5 bases, there was a span of 17 bases. The CDR3 sequence is 13 residues long. Germline V CDR1 and CDR2: ENHRY, SYGVKD. This chain's CDR3 is CATQARVGETQYF. CDR3 nucleotide sequence: TGTGCCACGCAAGCCAGGGTTGGGGAGACCCAGTACTTC.

The chain is built from TRBV25-1 and TRBJ2-2; D is perhaps TRBD1 (5 bases). The length of the CDR3 is 15 residues. Germline V gene data show CDR1 as MGHDK and CDR2 as SYGVNS. V was cut by 11 bases and J by 0 bases, with 16 bases left in between. CDR3 residues: CASLPPQANTGELFF. Here the CDR3 DNA reads TGTGCCTCCCTTCCCCCACAGGCGAACACCGGGGAGCTGTTTTTT. Full variable domain (rest looked up from reference TRBV25-1 and TRBJ2-2): EADIYQTPRYLVIGTGKKITLECSQTMGHDKMYWYQQDPGMELHLIHYSYGVNSTEKGDLSSESTVSRIRTEHFPLTLESARPSHTSQYLCASLPPQANTGELFFGEGSRLTVL.

The chain links TRBV18 to TRBJ1-1; 9 bases are shared with TRBD1. The V and J ends lost 1 base and 1 base, in that order; junction bases with no gene match: 4. This CDR3 is built from 16 residues. Germline V gives CDR1 KGHSH, CDR2 LQKENI. The CDR3, as DNA: TGTGCCAGCTCACCACTCCGACAGGGGGGGAACACTGAAGCTTTCTTT. Translated: CASSPLRQGGNTEAFF.

In this sample, this clone turned up a few times. The J gene is TRBJ1-1, the V gene TRBV10-3; TRBD1 is a possible D gene (5 bases). The CDR3 length is 11 residues. Germline CDR1 ENHRY, CDR2 SYGVKD. V lost 10 bases and J 2 bases, leaving 8 bases between the germline ends. As DNA, the CDR3 is TGTGCCAGTGGGGCCAACACTGAAGCTTTCTTT. Its translation is CASGANTEAFF.

This sequence joins TRBV9 and TRBJ2-1, with D possibly being TRBD1 (5 bases). Trimming took 0 bases from V and 6 from J, leaving 16 bases between them. Germline CDR1 is SGDLS and CDR2 is YYNGEE. The CDR3 is made up of 16 amino acids. CDR3 loop: CASSVGGRAIFNEQFF. The DNA of the CDR3 is TGTGCCAGCAGCGTAGGGGGCAGAGCAATATTCAATGAGCAGTTCTTC.

The gene calls are TRBV7-9 and TRBJ2-3; 7 nucleotides agree with TRBD2. Germline V CDR1 and CDR2: SEHNR, FQNEAQ (reference sequence). The V gene end was trimmed by 5 bases and the J gene end by 4 bases; junction bases not matched to a gene: 15. The CDR3 is 17 residues long. CDR3 protein: CASSLGRAPYPPDTQYF. The CDR3 bases are TGTGCCAGCAGCCTAGGGAGGGCCCCCTACCCACCAGATACGCAGTATTTT. Full variable domain (outside the CDR3, taken from reference TRBV7-9 and TRBJ2-3): DTGVSQNPRHKITKRGQNVTFRCDPISEHNRLYWYRQTLGQGPEFLTYFQNEAQLEKSRLLSDRFSAERPKGSFSTLEIQRTEQGDSAMYLCASSLGRAPYPPDTQYFGPGTRLTVL.

The rearrangement links TRBV6-1 to TRBJ2-2, with D unresolved. From germline, CDR1 is MNHNS and CDR2 SASEGT. The V end lost 1 base, the J end lost 7 bases, and 13 bases lay between the germline ends. The CDR3 has 15 amino acids. CDR3 sequence reads: CASSEGSSLGGELFF. The DNA for the CDR3 is TGTGCCAGCAGTGAAGGCAGTAGCCTAGGCGGGGAGCTGTTTTTT.

This chain links TRBV19 with TRBJ2-7; TRBD2 matches 7 bases. Germline values: CDR1 LNHDA, CDR2 SQIVND (reference sequence). This CDR3 is 20 amino acids long. V lost 6 bases, J lost 0 bases, and 23 bases stayed unmatched. This CDR3 is CASSPTSWEGGGTLSYEQYF. Written as DNA, the CDR3 is TGTGCCAGTAGCCCCACAAGCTGGGAGGGCGGCGGGACCCTCTCCTACGAGCAGTACTTC.

The V call is TRBV7-9, the J call TRBJ2-7; 7 bases match TRBD2. The germline CDR1 and CDR2 sequences are SEHNR and FQNEAQ (reference sequence). The J segment lost 6 bases and the V segment lost 3 bases, leaving 17 bases of the junction unmatched. The CDR3 is 17 residues long. CDR3 sequence (DNA): TGTGCCAGCAGCTTTTTTGCGGGAGTCCAGGGACCTCCCGAGCAGTACTTC. Amino acid sequence: CASSFFAGVQGPPEQYF.

Turning to this clone: Other DNA sequences in the same sample also yield this CDR3. The chain couples TRBV7-2 to TRBJ1-2, with D possibly being TRBD1 (5 bases). Germline V lookup: CDR1 SGHTA, CDR2 FQGNSA. The CDR3 spans 12 residues. V was shortened by 1 base and J by 7 bases, with 7 bases between the two germline ends. The CDR3 nucleotides are TGTGCCAGCAGCTTAGGGGGGGGTGGCTACACCTTC. Its protein is CASSLGGGGYTF.

This rearrangement joins TRBV5-1 to TRBJ2-7; 9 positions match TRBD1. With V trimmed by 3 bases and J by 1 base, 2 bases remained unmatched. Per germline, CDR1 SGHRS and CDR2 YFSETQ. The CDR3 has 14 residues. The CDR3: CASSSGTGSYEQYF. In nucleotides, the CDR3 is TGCGCCAGCAGCTCCGGGACAGGGTCCTACGAGCAGTACTTC.

V and J are TRBV27 and TRBJ1-2; 7 nucleotides agree with TRBD1. The CDR3 has 15 amino acids. The germline gives CDR1 MNHEY, CDR2 SMNVEV (reference sequence). Unmatched junction bases numbered 14, after V lost 6 bases and J lost 7 bases. CDR3 loop: CASSQLPGQMIGYTF. In nucleotides, the CDR3 is TGTGCCAGCAGCCAATTACCGGGACAGATGATTGGCTACACCTTC.

The chain couples TRBV6-5 to TRBJ1-6; TRBD1 aligns across 8 bases. Germline assignment: CDR1 MNHEY and CDR2 SVGAGI. V was clipped by 2 bases and J by 9 bases; unmatched bases: 6. The CDR3 spans 15 residues. In nucleotides, the CDR3 is TGTGCCAGCAGTTACCATGGACAGGGCGGTTCACCCCTCCACTTT. As protein: CASSYHGQGGSPLHF.

The chain couples TRBV10-3 to TRBJ1-2; 10 nucleotides match TRBD1. With 4 bases clipped from V and 6 bases from J, the junction kept 2 bases outside the gene matches. Germline V gene data show CDR1 as ENHRY and CDR2 as SYGVKD. The length of the CDR3 is 13 residues. CDR3 residues: CAISAGTGDGYTF. CDR3 coding DNA: TGTGCCATCAGTGCCGGGACAGGGGATGGCTACACCTTC.

The chain recombines TRBV4-2 with TRBJ2-7; 11 nucleotides line up with TRBD2. The CDR3 has 15 amino acids. The germline V gene encodes CDR1 LGHNA and CDR2 YNFKEQ. V shed 4 bases and J 2 bases; nucleotides not matched to a gene: 4. CDR3 sequence: CASSLGTSGAYEQYF. The CDR3 DNA is TGTGCCAGCAGCCTCGGGACTAGCGGCGCCTACGAGCAGTACTTC.

The chain links TRBV19 to TRBJ1-6; 11 nucleotides match TRBD1. The germline V gene has CDR1 LNHDA and CDR2 SQIVND (reference sequence). This CDR3 comprises 15 residues. V dropped 5 bases and J dropped 7; count of bases not matched to a gene: 4. CDR3 sequence reads: CASSSGDRGNSPLHF. CDR3 in DNA: TGTGCCAGTAGTTCGGGGGACAGGGGGAATTCACCCCTCCACTTT.

This sequence joins TRBV7-9 and TRBJ1-5; 8 bases fit TRBD1. The germline V gene has CDR1 SEHNR and CDR2 FQNEAQ (reference sequence). J lost 1 base, V lost 5 bases, and 1 base had no gene match. The CDR3 spans 14 residues. The CDR3 is CASSRQGSNQPQHF. CDR3 in DNA: TGTGCCAGCAGCCGACAGGGGAGCAATCAGCCCCAGCATTTT.

V and J are TRBV7-9 and TRBJ2-1; 9 bases agree with TRBD2. The germline V gene encodes CDR1 SEHNR and CDR2 FQNEAQ (reference sequence). V was clipped by 5 bases and J by 3 bases; unmatched bases: 5. This CDR3 is 15 amino acids long. The CDR3 sequence is CASSPLAGRYNEQFF. The CDR3 nucleotides read TGTGCCAGCAGCCCTCTAGCGGGACGCTACAATGAGCAGTTCTTC.

The gene calls are TRBV7-9 and TRBJ2-5; possible D gene TRBD1, 5 bases. The CDR3 runs 14 residues. Between the trimmed V and J ends, which lost 9 bases and 4 bases, there was a span of 18 bases. Germline V gives CDR1 SEHNR, CDR2 FQNEAQ (reference sequence). The CDR3: CASRRWQGSETQYF. CDR3 nucleotides: TGTGCCAGTCGCCGCTGGCAGGGATCAGAGACCCAGTACTTC.

The gene calls are TRBV27 and TRBJ2-7; 9 positions match TRBD2. This CDR3 contains 16 residues. V lost 3 bases to trimming and J lost 4 bases; unmatched junction nucleotides: 10. Per the germline V gene, CDR1 is MNHEY and CDR2 is SMNVEV (reference sequence). CDR3 coding DNA: TGTGCCAGCAGTTTTTCCCTCGGCGGGAGGGTGTACGAGCAGTACTTC. It is translated as CASSFSLGGRVYEQYF.

The chain combines TRBV4-2 with TRBJ2-5; D is possibly TRBD2 (7 bases). The CDR3 has 16 amino acids. In germline, CDR1 is LGHNA, CDR2 YNFKEQ. The ends were cut back, 4 bases at V and 2 bases at J, with 17 bases in the middle. CDR3 bases: TGTGCCAGCAGCCCCCAGGGCGGGGGCCCGCAAGAGACCCAGTACTTC. Its protein is CASSPQGGGPQETQYF.

The chain uses TRBV5-1 and TRBJ2-1; possibly TRBD1 for D (6 bases). The CDR3 length is 15 residues. V was clipped by 0 bases and J by 6 bases, with 13 bases between them. CDR1 is SGHRS and CDR2 is YFSETQ in the germline V gene. The CDR3 sequence is CASSLVLSGANEQFF. In DNA, the CDR3 is TGCGCCAGCAGCTTGGTATTATCAGGGGCCAATGAGCAGTTCTTC.

The rearrangement links TRBV10-3 to TRBJ2-3, with D tentatively TRBD1 (5 bases). The CDR3 extends over 13 amino acids. Trimming took 3 bases from V and 6 from J, leaving 10 bases between them. Germline V CDR1 and CDR2: ENHRY, SYGVKD. CDR3: CAISDGATDTQYF. The CDR3 nucleotides are TGTGCCATCAGTGATGGGGCAACGGATACGCAGTATTTT.

The chain couples TRBV7-3 to TRBJ2-7; 9 positions agree with TRBD1. Germline trimming cut 5 bases from V and 5 bases from J; bases unmatched to any gene: 10. Germline V lookup: CDR1 SGHTA, CDR2 FQGTGA. The CDR3 extends over 15 amino acids. CDR3 coding DNA: TGTGCCAGCAGCCCGGGGACAGGGAAAACCCACGAGCAGTACTTC. Translated: CASSPGTGKTHEQYF.

The chain uses TRBV29-1 and TRBJ1-1; 11 bases fit TRBD1. The trim removed 8 bases at V and 3 bases at J, leaving 8 bases unmatched. This CDR3 has 14 amino acids. The V gene's germline CDR1 is SQVTM and CDR2 ANQGSEA. The CDR3 loop reads CSFRTGGADTEAFF. Written as DNA, the CDR3 is TGCAGCTTTAGGACAGGGGGCGCGGACACTGAAGCTTTCTTT. Using reference TRBV29-1 and TRBJ1-1 for the parts outside the CDR3, the full variable domain is SAVISQKPSRDICQRGTSLTIQCQVDSQVTMMFWYRQQPGQSLTLIATANQGSEATYESGFVIDKFPISRPNLTFSTLTVSNMSPEDSSIYLCSFRTGGADTEAFFGQGTRLTVV.

The chain links TRBV18 to TRBJ1-1; 7 bases agree with TRBD1. Germline trimming cut 3 bases from V and 0 bases from J; bases unmatched to any gene: 7. This CDR3 is 16 amino acids long. CDR1 and CDR2 (germline): KGHSH, LQKENI. CDR3 residues: CASSPGTAIMNTEAFF. CDR3 DNA: TGTGCCAGCTCACCGGGGACAGCCATCATGAACACTGAAGCTTTCTTT.

The V and J genes are TRBV19 and TRBJ1-4, with no clear D. Germline V gene sequence: CDR1 LNHDA, CDR2 SQIVND (reference sequence). V dropped 3 bases and J dropped 8 bases, with 16 bases sitting between them. The CDR3 runs to 15 residues. CDR3 in DNA: TGTGCCAGTAGTATCGTGTCGGAACTAAGAGAAAAACTGTTTTTT. Translating it yields CASSIVSELREKLFF.

This chain uses TRBV11-3 with TRBJ1-2; D ambiguous. Deletions cut 5 bases from V and 5 bases from J, with 12 bases between. Germline V gene lookup returns CDR1 SGHNT and CDR2 YENEEA. CDR3 length: 13 amino acids. The CDR3 here is CASSQDGGYGYTF. The CDR3 DNA reads as TGTGCCAGCAGCCAGGACGGAGGGTATGGCTACACCTTC.

The chain employs TRBV9 and TRBJ2-7; a possible D gene is TRBD2 (7 bases). The CDR3 contains 18 residues. Trimming took off 0 bases at V and 2 bases at J, with 21 bases between the two ends. The germline V gene has CDR1 SGDLS and CDR2 YYNGEE. The CDR3 loop reads CASSVAPAVAGATYEQYF. The CDR3 DNA reads TGTGCCAGCAGCGTAGCCCCAGCGGTGGCGGGGGCCACCTACGAGCAGTACTTC.